This TCR beta chain came from a study of control samples from healthy donors and cancer patients. V was cut by 5 bases and J by 5 bases, with 12 bases left in between. The CDR3 totals 13 residues. The germline V gene encodes CDR1 MNHEY and CDR2 SVGAGI. Repertoires were generated with immunoSEQ multiplex PCR, while TCRdb's copy carries only in-frame clones and drops some. The sample includes 180,000 or so clones, 93% of them seen just once. The chain employs TRBV6-5 and TRBJ1-2, with D unclear. The receptor's source is a woman between 55 and 75 years old in good health. The sample comprised blood. The CDR3 DNA sequence: TGTGCCAGCAGTCCAAGGGTGGGGTATGGCTACACCTTC. Its protein product is CASSPRVGYGYTF.